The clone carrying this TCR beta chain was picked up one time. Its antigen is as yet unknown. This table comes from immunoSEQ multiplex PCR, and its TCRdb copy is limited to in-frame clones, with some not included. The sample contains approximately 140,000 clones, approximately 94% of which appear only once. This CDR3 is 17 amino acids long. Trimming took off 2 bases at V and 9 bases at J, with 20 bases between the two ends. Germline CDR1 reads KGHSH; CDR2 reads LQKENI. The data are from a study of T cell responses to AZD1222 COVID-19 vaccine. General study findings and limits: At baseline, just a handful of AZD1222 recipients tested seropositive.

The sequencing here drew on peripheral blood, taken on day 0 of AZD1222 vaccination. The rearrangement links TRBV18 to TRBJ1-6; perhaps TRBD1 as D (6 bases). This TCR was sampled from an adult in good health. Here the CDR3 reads CASSPSRQDAGLSPLHF. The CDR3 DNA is TGTGCCAGCTCACCAAGTAGACAGGATGCTGGACTTTCACCCCTCCACTTT.